These 29 T cell receptor beta chains share one sample of origin, sequenced in a study of OX40 agonist ivuxolimab in advanced cancers. Profiled with immunoSEQ multiplex PCR; TCRdb holds only in-frame clones, not every one. The table includes about 88,000 clones, 85% detected once. The sample was CD4+ or CD8+ T cells sorted from blood, taken in a trial of the OX40 agonist ivuxolimab. Every receptor here comes from an adult with an advanced solid tumor such as melanoma, head and neck, liver or kidney cancer.

This clone occurred a few times. This chain joins TRBV4-3 and TRBJ2-2; D tentatively reads TRBD1 or TRBD2 (5 bases each). Germline values: CDR1 LGHNA, CDR2 YSLEER. Trimming stripped 2 bases from V and 2 bases from J, with 12 bases between. The CDR3 is 16 residues long. The CDR3 bases are TGCGCCAGCAGCCAACGGGGCGCATATAACACCGGGGAGCTGTTTTTT. Its protein product is CASSQRGAYNTGELFF.

This clone is a singleton in its sample. The V call is TRBV7-9, the J call TRBJ2-7; possibly TRBD2 for D (5 bases). The V gene lost 5 bases and the J gene lost 0 bases, with 11 bases spanning the gap. Germline V gene lookup returns CDR1 SEHNR and CDR2 FQNEAQ (reference sequence). The CDR3 length is 14 residues. The CDR3 loop is CASSGSQGSYEQYF. The DNA of the CDR3 is TGTGCCAGCAGCGGGAGTCAAGGCTCCTACGAGCAGTACTTC.

The V call is TRBV6-1, the J call TRBJ1-5; possible D gene TRBD1, 5 bases. The CDR3 sequence is 13 residues long. V gave up 4 bases and J gave up 6 bases, with 10 bases separating them. CDR1 MNHNS and CDR2 SASEGT come from the germline V gene. The CDR3 sequence: CASSADQGQPQHF. The CDR3, as DNA: TGTGCCAGCAGTGCCGATCAGGGTCAGCCCCAGCATTTT.

The chain combines TRBV19 with TRBJ2-3; 8 bases fit TRBD1. With V trimmed by 5 bases and J by 4 bases, 5 bases remained unmatched. Germline V gene data show CDR1 as LNHDA and CDR2 as SQIVND (reference sequence). CDR3 length: 14 amino acids. The CDR3 nucleotides are TGTGCCAGTAGTCCCCGACAGGGGTCAGATACGCAGTATTTT. Its protein is CASSPRQGSDTQYF.

V is TRBV4-3 and J is TRBJ2-7; D is unclear. Germline V gene lookup returns CDR1 LGHNA and CDR2 YSLEER. The CDR3 totals 15 residues. Trimming took off 5 bases at V and 2 bases at J, with 16 bases between the two ends. CDR3 region: CASSLETFSTYEQYF. In DNA form, the CDR3 reads TGCGCCAGCAGCTTAGAGACGTTTTCTACCTACGAGCAGTACTTC.

This chain connects TRBV27 to TRBJ2-5; 9 bases line up with TRBD1. The CDR3 runs 16 residues. Germline V CDR1 and CDR2: MNHEY, SMNVEV (reference sequence). V lost 8 bases to trimming and J lost 4 bases; unmatched junction nucleotides: 14. The CDR3 sequence is CASGSGTGLWGETQYF. The CDR3 DNA reads as TGTGCCAGCGGCTCCGGGACAGGGCTTTGGGGAGAGACCCAGTACTTC.

The chain is built from TRBV2 and TRBJ2-4; D possibly corresponds to TRBD1 (5 bases). The CDR3 runs 15 residues. From germline, CDR1 is SNHLY and CDR2 FYNNEI. V lost 5 bases, J lost 0 bases, and 11 bases lay in between. The CDR3 protein is CASSPPQGAKNIQYF. DNA for the CDR3: TGTGCCAGCAGTCCCCCCCAGGGAGCCAAAAACATTCAGTACTTC.

This chain uses TRBV11-2 with TRBJ2-3; D unresolved. The CDR3 is 15 amino acids. V was cut by 3 bases and J by 0 bases, with 10 bases left in between. The germline V gene encodes CDR1 SGHAT and CDR2 FQNNGV. The CDR3 loop reads CASSLIWSSTDTQYF. The CDR3 nucleotides read TGTGCCAGCAGCTTGATATGGTCTAGCACAGATACGCAGTATTTT.

The chain uses TRBV5-5 and TRBJ1-5, with D possibly TRBD1 on 5 matching bases. The V end lost 6 bases, the J end lost 5 bases, and 15 bases lay between the germline ends. The CDR3 runs to 14 residues. Per the germline V gene, CDR1 is SGHKS and CDR2 is YYEKEE (reference sequence). The CDR3 nucleotides read TGTGCCAGCACCGCGTGGGGGGGGGATCAGCCCCAGCATTTT. Amino acids: CASTAWGGDQPQHF.

The J gene is TRBJ1-6, the V gene TRBV7-9, with TRBD1 as a possible D gene (6 bases). The V end was cut by 5 bases, the J end by 9 bases, with 17 bases between. Germline lookup yields CDR1 SEHNR and CDR2 FQNEAQ (reference sequence). The CDR3 length is 15 residues. The CDR3: CASSLSTGRISPLHF. In DNA, the CDR3 is TGTGCCAGCAGCCTCTCAACAGGGCGCATTTCACCCCTCCACTTT.

The rearrangement links TRBV2 to TRBJ2-3; D is uncertain. Germline CDR1 is SNHLY and CDR2 is FYNNEI. The CDR3 length is 18 residues. V was shortened by 5 bases and J by 0 bases, with 21 bases between the two germline ends. The CDR3 nucleotides are TGTGCCAGCAGTAAAATTTCCCCCTTTTCTATAAGCACAGATACGCAGTATTTT. This sequence encodes CASSKISPFSISTDTQYF. Supplemented by reference TRBV2 and TRBJ2-3, the full variable domain reads EPEVTQTPSHQVTQMGQEVILRCVPISNHLYFYWYRQILGQKVEFLVSFYNNEISEKSEIFDDQFSVERPDGSNFTLKIRSTKLEDSAMYFCASSKISPFSISTDTQYFGPGTRLTVL.

The chain combines TRBV2 with TRBJ2-3; the D gene is possibly TRBD2 (7 bases). CDR3 length: 17 amino acids. The germline V gene encodes CDR1 SNHLY and CDR2 FYNNEI. Trimming took off 6 bases at V and 3 bases at J, with 22 bases between the two ends. CDR3 sequence: CASSRALGGARTDTQYF. The CDR3 region has the DNA TGTGCCAGCAGCCGCGCCTTAGGGGGGGCGAGGACAGATACGCAGTATTTT.

The chain is built from TRBV11-3 and TRBJ1-3, with D hard to call. The CDR3 loop spans 13 amino acids. CDR1 and CDR2 (germline): SGHNT, YENEEA. V shed 4 bases and J shed 2 bases, with 6 bases lying between them. CDR3 nucleotide sequence: TGTGCCAGCAGCTCCCGACCTGGAAACACCATATATTTT. As protein: CASSSRPGNTIYF.

The chain couples TRBV5-3 to TRBJ2-3, with unresolved D. TRBV5-3 is marked as an open reading frame, function uncertain. The CDR3 has 12 amino acids. Trimming cost V 2 bases and J 3 bases, with 4 bases left between them. This CDR3 reads CARSLGTDTQYF. In nucleotides, the CDR3 is TGTGCCAGAAGCTTAGGAACAGATACGCAGTATTTT.

V usage is TRBV5-4 and J usage is TRBJ2-2; D ambiguous. The CDR3 loop spans 12 amino acids. Germline CDR1 SGHNT, CDR2 YYREEE (reference sequence). The germline V and J ends were trimmed by 6 bases and 3 bases, with 6 bases remaining between them. The CDR3 nucleotides read TGTGCCAGCAACGTGGACACCGGGGAGCTGTTTTTT. Protein sequence: CASNVDTGELFF.

This chain uses TRBV15 with TRBJ1-4, with D possibly being TRBD1 (6 bases). Germline CDR1 reads LNHNV; CDR2 reads YYDKDF (reference sequence). The CDR3 is 14 amino acids. V was shortened by 8 bases and J by 6 bases, with 16 bases between the two germline ends. The CDR3 sequence is CATQFGGSYEKLFF. The DNA of the CDR3 is TGTGCCACCCAATTTGGGGGCTCGTATGAAAAACTGTTTTTT.

This chain links TRBV19 with TRBJ2-1; D unclear. The CDR3 runs to 13 residues. V dropped 8 bases and J dropped 5 bases, with 13 bases sitting between them. Germline assignment: CDR1 LNHDA and CDR2 SQIVND (reference sequence). The CDR3 loop is CASFHWQNNEQFF. DNA of the CDR3: TGTGCCAGTTTTCATTGGCAGAACAATGAGCAGTTCTTC.

This clone was counted between two and nine times. The chain employs TRBV7-9 and TRBJ2-1, with a tentative D call TRBD1 (6 bases). Germline V gives CDR1 SEHNR, CDR2 FQNEAQ (reference sequence). The V gene lost 2 bases and the J gene lost 1 base, with 15 bases spanning the gap. This CDR3 comprises 17 residues. This CDR3 is CASSLMGRGPSYNEQFF. CDR3 in DNA: TGTGCCAGCAGCTTAATGGGCAGGGGTCCGTCCTACAATGAGCAGTTCTTC.

V gene TRBV19 combines with J gene TRBJ1-1; D is unresolved. CDR3 length equals 14 residues. V was clipped by 3 bases and J by 1 base, with 9 bases between them. Germline V CDR1 and CDR2: LNHDA, SQIVND (reference sequence). The CDR3 DNA is TGTGCCAGTAGTATGCCCACCGCGAACACTGAAGCTTTCTTT. Its protein is CASSMPTANTEAFF.

This clone was recorded only once. The chain employs TRBV29-1 and TRBJ1-2, with 7 nucleotides matching TRBD1. V was clipped by 7 bases and J by 8 bases; unmatched bases: 13. Germline CDR1 and CDR2: SQVTM and ANQGSEA. CDR3 size: 13 residues. The chain's CDR3 is CSAAGEDREGYTF. As DNA, the CDR3 is TGCAGCGCTGCCGGGGAAGACAGGGAAGGCTACACCTTC.

V and J are TRBV18 and TRBJ1-2; D not certain. This CDR3 is built from 13 residues. Germline-derived CDR1 and CDR2 are KGHSH and LQKENI. V dropped 2 bases and J dropped 7 bases, with 11 bases sitting between them. CDR3 bases: TGTGCCAGCTCACCATCAGGAGGCGTTGGCTACACCTTC. Protein product: CASSPSGGVGYTF.

The chain links TRBV9 to TRBJ2-3, with D possibly TRBD1 on 5 matching bases. V was trimmed by 4 bases and J by 0 bases, leaving 9 bases between them. Looked up from germline, CDR1 is SGDLS and CDR2 is YYNGEE. The CDR3 extends over 14 amino acids. This chain's CDR3 is CASSPQGSTDTQYF. The CDR3 DNA is TGTGCCAGCAGCCCCCAGGGAAGCACAGATACGCAGTATTTT. Drawing the rest from reference TRBV9 and TRBJ2-3, the complete variable domain is DSGVTQTPKHLITATGQRVTLRCSPRSGDLSVYWYQQSLDQGLQFLIQYYNGEERAKGNILERFSAQQFPDLHSELNLSSLELGDSALYFCASSPQGSTDTQYFGPGTRLTVL.

The table lists this clone with a count of one. V gene TRBV6-5 combines with J gene TRBJ2-7, with D possibly being TRBD1 or TRBD2 (5 bases each). Trimming took 6 bases from V and 5 from J, leaving 20 bases between them. Germline CDR1 MNHEY, CDR2 SVGAGI. This CDR3 is 15 amino acids long. CDR3 sequence (DNA): TGTGCCAGCAGGTTAAATGAGGGGTATTCCGACGAGCAGTACGTC. Encoded protein: CASRLNEGYSDEQYV.

The chain carries TRBV28 and TRBJ1-5; 10 bases map to TRBD1. V was pared by 5 bases and J by 8 bases, with 12 bases of the junction left unmatched. Germline-derived CDR1 and CDR2 are MDHEN and SYDVKM. CDR3 length: 16 amino acids. The CDR3 DNA reads as TGTGCCAGCAGTCCTGGGGACAGGGGCCTTTGGGAGCCCCAGCATTTT. Translating it yields CASSPGDRGLWEPQHF. The complete variable domain, with remaining parts taken from reference TRBV28 and TRBJ1-5, reads DVKVTQSSRYLVKRTGEKVFLECVQDMDHENMFWYRQDPGLGLRLIYFSYDVKMKEKGDIPEGYSVSREKKERFSLILESASTNQTSMYLCASSPGDRGLWEPQHFGDGTRLSIL.

The chain is built from TRBV19 and TRBJ2-7, with D hard to call. Trimming stripped 6 bases from V and 1 base from J, with 16 bases between. The CDR3 has 15 residues. The germline CDR1 and CDR2 sequences are LNHDA and SQIVND (reference sequence). The CDR3 DNA follows: TGTGCCAGTAGCCCCGGGCTCTGGGGATCCTACGAGCAGTACTTC. Its translation: CASSPGLWGSYEQYF.

V is TRBV6-5 and J is TRBJ1-4; D gene ambiguous. The germline CDR1 and CDR2 sequences are MNHEY and SVGAGI. The CDR3 is 16 amino acids. V gave up 2 bases and J gave up 15 bases, with 25 bases separating them. In nucleotides, the CDR3 is TGTGCCAGCAGTTACCTTTCGGGTCCCGGAGTGAAAAAGGTGTTTTTT. Protein product: CASSYLSGPGVKKVFF.

V gene TRBV4-1 combines with J gene TRBJ1-1; the D gene is possibly TRBD1 (6 bases). There are 18 residues in the CDR3. Trimming stripped 1 base from V and 1 base from J, with 19 bases between. Per germline, CDR1 MGHRA and CDR2 YSYEKL. The chain's CDR3 is CASSQGIWGARGNTEAFF. For the CDR3, the DNA is TGCGCCAGCAGCCAAGGAATATGGGGGGCGCGTGGGAACACTGAAGCTTTCTTT.

The rearrangement links TRBV7-9 to TRBJ1-1; D remains ambiguous. V was shortened by 7 bases and J by 1 base, with 19 bases between the two germline ends. There are 16 residues in the CDR3. CDR1 SEHNR and CDR2 FQNEAQ come from the germline V gene (reference sequence). The CDR3 region is CASTRGREAGNTEAFF. As DNA, the CDR3 is TGTGCCAGCACCCGTGGCCGTGAAGCGGGGAACACTGAAGCTTTCTTT.

The chain links TRBV28 to TRBJ1-1; 7 bases fit TRBD1. Trimming at V came to 4 bases and at J to 6 bases, leaving 14 bases not matched to a gene. The CDR3 covers 16 residues. In germline, CDR1 is MDHEN, CDR2 SYDVKM. CDR3 nucleotide sequence: TGTGCCAGCAGTTCCTCAATAATCACAGGACAGGCTGAAGCTTTCTTT. As protein: CASSSSIITGQAEAFF.